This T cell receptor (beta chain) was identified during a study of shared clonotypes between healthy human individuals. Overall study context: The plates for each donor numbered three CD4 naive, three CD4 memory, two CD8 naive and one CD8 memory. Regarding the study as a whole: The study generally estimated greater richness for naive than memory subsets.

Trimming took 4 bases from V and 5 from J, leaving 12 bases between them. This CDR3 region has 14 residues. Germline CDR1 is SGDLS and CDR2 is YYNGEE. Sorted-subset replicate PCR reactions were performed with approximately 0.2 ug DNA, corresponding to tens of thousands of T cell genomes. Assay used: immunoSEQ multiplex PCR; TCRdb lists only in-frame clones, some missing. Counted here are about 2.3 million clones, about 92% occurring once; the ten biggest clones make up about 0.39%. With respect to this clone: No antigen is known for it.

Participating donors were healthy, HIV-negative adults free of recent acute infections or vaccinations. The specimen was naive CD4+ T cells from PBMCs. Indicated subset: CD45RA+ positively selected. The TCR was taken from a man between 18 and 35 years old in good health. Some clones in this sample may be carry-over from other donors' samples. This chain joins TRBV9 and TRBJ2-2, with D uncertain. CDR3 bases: TGTGCCAGCAGCTCTTTAGCAGGTACCGGGGAGCTGTTTTTT. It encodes CASSSLAGTGELFF.